This TCR beta chain was found in a study of vaccination effects on CD4 cells after COVID-19. About the research overall: Subjects were given two BNT162b2 or mRNA-1273 vaccine doses.

On this clone: The antigen is unknown.

Study results and caveats: Only a single clone (1 of 255 vaccine-induced clones in healthy vaccinees) cross-reacted with common cold coronaviruses. Few convalescent patients were studied, and early post-infection samples were lacking. Marked clonal contraction of both clone types appeared late after vaccination.

Data came from immunoSEQ multiplex PCR; TCRdb stores just in-frame clones and leaves some out. The sample holds 78,000 or so clones, 78% seen once. Before any sequencing was done, the ViraFEST assay used viral peptide pools to expand antigen-specific CD4+ T cells. Following 10 days of culture, CD4+ T cells were isolated. Absence of prior SARS-CoV-2 infection characterized the vaccine recipients, who showed negative nucleocapsid antibodies. The receptor's source is a human donor who received a COVID-19 vaccine. The sample consisted of CD4+ T cells from PBMCs cultured with SARS-CoV-2 spike peptides, taken before COVID-19 vaccination.

The CDR3 spells CAWSVAGGFPNYGYTF. The CDR3 DNA follows: TGTGCCTGGAGTGTTGCAGGGGGCTTCCCTAACTATGGCTACACCTTC. The V and J genes are TRBV30 and TRBJ1-2; 8 bases align to TRBD1. There are 16 residues in the CDR3. Unmatched junction bases numbered 6, after V lost 0 bases and J lost 0 bases. Germline-derived CDR1 and CDR2 are GTSNPN and SVGIG (reference sequence).